This TCR beta chain is drawn from a study of shared clonotypes between healthy human individuals. Background on the study: The study used three CD4 naive, three CD4 memory, two CD8 naive and one CD8 memory plate per donor.

This CDR3 is 11 amino acids long. Germline V gene lookup returns CDR1 DFQATT and CDR2 SNEGSKA (reference sequence). At deep level, the assay was performed. The sorted-subset replicate PCRs were given approximately 190 ng DNA, which is about 29,000 T cell genomes. TCRdb's table, derived via immunoSEQ multiplex PCR, lists solely in-frame clones and lacks some. The sample lists over 1.5 million clones, 98% seen once, with less than 0.55% in the top ten. The specimen was naive CD4+ T cells sorted from blood. As for subset: CD45RA+ positively selected. This rearrangement joins TRBV20-1 to TRBJ2-3, with a tentative D call TRBD1 (5 bases). This clonotype was sampled from a man aged 25-45 years in good health. CDR3 in DNA: TGCAGCCCACAGGCGGCGGATACGCAGTATTTT. Protein product: CSPQAADTQYF.